This passage covers 2 T cell receptor beta chains from one sample sequenced in a study of technical replicates of blood from a handful of donors. Using immunoSEQ multiplex PCR, the repertoire was profiled, and TCRdb retains in-frame clones only, with some absent. The table lists around 76,000 clones, 95% to 98% of them singletons. The specimen sequenced was T cells isolated from PBMCs. Source of these receptors: a human donor in good health.

V is TRBV30 and J is TRBJ2-5, with 7 bases lining up with TRBD2. CDR3 size: 15 residues. The V segment lost 3 bases and the J segment 2 bases; nucleotides outside the gene matches: 9. Germline-derived CDR1 and CDR2 are GTSNPN and SVGIG (reference sequence). The CDR3 coding sequence is TGTGCCTGGAGCGTGGGAGCGGGAATGCAAGAGACCCAGTACTTC. Protein: CAWSVGAGMQETQYF.

The chain recombines TRBV28 with TRBJ1-1; no clear D gene. Germline CDR1 is MDHEN and CDR2 is SYDVKM. CDR3 length equals 14 residues. V shed 5 bases and J shed 7 bases, with 17 bases lying between them. CDR3 protein: CASSLNPRRGEAFF. DNA of the CDR3: TGTGCCAGCAGTCTGAATCCGAGGCGGGGTGAAGCTTTCTTT.